One T cell receptor beta chain is described in this entry. These data come from a study of blood T cell repertoires in COVID-19. Overall study context: The United States, Italy and Spain provided the acute and convalescent COVID-19 samples. PBMCs, B-cell-depleted T cells, or T cells provided the cDNA or gDNA that made up the material.

Original analysis: Estimates of nucleated cell counts were drawn from the amplification of reference gene primers. Profiling relied on immunoSEQ multiplex PCR, and the TCRdb table lists in-frame clones only, not all of them. V and J calls and clone size are given by that table; D and trimming were obtained from the DNA. The sample records some 150,000 clones, approximately 82% being singletons. Germline CDR1 SGHNT, CDR2 YENEEA. The CDR3 consists of 15 residues. Germline trimming cut 8 bases from V and 13 bases from J; bases unmatched to any gene: 18. Participants were aged roughly 18 to 90 years from some 24 US areas.

The chain has TRBV11-3 and TRBJ1-4; 8 bases are shared with TRBD1. This clonotype was obtained from a woman in her fifties or sixties who had recovered from COVID-19. Sequenced sample: PBMCs or T cells enriched from blood (not recorded which). The CDR3 sequence: CASGHLDRESRGLFF. In nucleotides, the CDR3 is TGTGCCAGCGGCCATCTGGACAGGGAGAGTCGGGGACTGTTTTTT.